This T cell receptor beta chain stems from a study of OX40 agonist ivuxolimab in advanced cancers. About the study as a whole: Ivuxolimab was an agonistic, fully human IgG2 monoclonal antibody directed against OX40 (CD134), a costimulatory receptor. Intravenous ivuxolimab was administered to patients every 2 weeks at six dose levels: 0.01, 0.1, 0.3, 1.5, 3 and 10 mg/kg. Of the 50 to 55 dose-escalation patients, hepatocellular carcinoma was present in 19, melanoma in approximately 15, renal cell carcinoma in 9 and head and neck cancer in 9. The dose-escalation cohort was 82.7% male with a mean age of approximately 60 years, ranging from roughly 20 to 80. Prior anti-PD-1, anti-PD-L1 or anti-CTLA-4 therapy was permitted, and checkpoint inhibitors had been received by under 50% of dose-escalation patients. Partial responses occurred in three dose-escalation patients, of whom one had hepatocellular carcinoma and two had cutaneous melanoma. Peripheral TCRbeta sequencing aimed to test whether ivuxolimab altered TCR sequence diversity and caused clonal T-cell expansion. The paper covers the monotherapy dose-escalation part of the phase I ivuxolimab trial, which included N of about 50 patients. Overall study outcomes, separate from this receptor: Low levels of normalized T-cell clonal expansion were also shown by some nonresponding patients. Antigen specificity was not determined for the clonally expanded peripheral T cells. In the 0.1-3.0 mg/kg groups, partial responders were among the patients with the lowest normalized peripheral clonal expansion, particularly in CD8+ T cells. At doses of 0.1 to 3.0 mg/kg, clonal expansion of both CD4+ and CD8+ blood T cells was observed from baseline to week 6. On average, CD8+ T cells showed more expanded clones than CD4+ T cells after ivuxolimab.

The trial excluded patients who had a history of autoimmune disease or who were on systemic immunosuppression. Peripheral blood for TCR sequencing was drawn from every dose cohort at baseline, at cycle 4 day 1 and at cycle 7 day 1. The samples were drawn from a first-in-human, open-label, multicenter phase I dose-escalation trial of ivuxolimab. Adults with locally advanced or metastatic melanoma, renal cell carcinoma, hepatocellular carcinoma or head and neck squamous cell carcinoma were enrolled in the trial. Before TCR sequencing, CD4+ T cells and CD8+ T cells were sorted from peripheral blood as separate populations. About this clone itself: Which antigen it targets is not known. Base qualities are missing; no much larger clone stands one base away.

From V the trimming removes 5 bases and from J it removes 7 bases, while the gene matches leave 8 bases of the junction unaccounted for. As encoded in the germline V gene (reference sequence), CDR1 is LNHDA while CDR2 is SQIVND. The CDR3 holds 13 amino acids from the cysteine to the phenylalanine. The retained sequence is limited to the CDR3, 39 bases, with the frame set at the first base. For sequencing of the TCRbeta CDR3 region, genomic DNA was extracted from the sorted cells. The immunoSEQ Assay was used to sequence the TCRbeta CDR3 regions. TCRdb provides this immuneACCESS table in a form limited to in-frame rearrangements. Some clones are lacking; in checked studies, under half of them reflect an unresolved V gene, and why the rest are absent is not known. The sample table contains tens of thousands of clones; only one count was recorded for roughly 90% of them. The leading ten clones occupy around 0.29% of the sample.

Sequencing was performed on CD4+ or CD8+ T cells sorted from blood, taken in a trial of the OX40 agonist ivuxolimab. This sequence originates from an adult with an advanced solid tumor such as melanoma, head and neck, liver or kidney cancer. Here the chain combines TRBV19 and TRBJ2-7, with 7 junctional bases fitting TRBD1. The CDR3 corresponds to CASSGTVLGEQYF. The nucleotide sequence is given as TGTGCCAGTAGTGGGACAGTCCTTGGGGAGCAGTACTTC. Extended through the reference TRBV19 and TRBJ2-7 proteins, this CDR3 yields the full variable domain: DGGITQSPKYLFRKEGQNVTLSCEQNLNHDAMYWYRQDPGQGLRLIYYSQIVNDFQKGDIAEGYSVSREKKESFPLTVTSAQKNPTAFYLCASSGTVLGEQYFGPGTRLTVT.